The source of this T cell receptor beta chain is a study of response to subunit inactivated influenza vaccine. Whole-study results and caveats: New T cells are recruited in small numbers by each seasonal influenza vaccination, according to the authors' suggestion.

This clonotype was counted only a few times. No antigen is known for it. Looked up from germline, CDR1 is KGHSH and CDR2 is LQKENI. The CDR3 extends over 16 amino acids. J was trimmed by 6 bases and V by 2 bases; bases with no gene match: 4. TCRdb independently ran MiXCR on the RT-PCR reads; one entry per CDR3 protein. The sample includes 500,000 to 600,000 distinct CDR3 sequences, around 11% of them seen just once. The sample consisted of PBMCs from blood, taken on the day of vaccination. The V gene is TRBV18, the J gene TRBJ2-2; 12 bases line up with TRBD2. The origin of this receptor is a man in his forties or fifties who received an inactivated influenza vaccine. The CDR3 bases are TGTGCCAGCTCACCAGGACTAGCGGGAAAGGCCGGGGAGCTGTTTTTT. The encoded protein is CASSPGLAGKAGELFF.